This T cell receptor beta chain was documented in a study of regulatory T cells in long-lasting Graves disease. Study outcomes and limitations: Among samples with persistent disease, TRBV28, TRBJ1-2 and TRBJ2-5 were favored.

Looked up from germline, CDR1 is SGHKS and CDR2 is YYEKEE (reference sequence). With 5 bases removed from V and 7 bases from J, the gap between germline ends came to 19 bases. CDR3 length: 16 amino acids. Assembly of TCR beta libraries relied on iRepertoire HTBI primers together with Arm-PCR of CDR3 regions. TCRdb re-derived calls from the multiplex PCR reads in MiXCR, one entry per CDR3 protein. Among fewer than 450,000 distinct CDR3 sequences, around 24% were seen once, and the ten largest hold around 26%. Time point specified: persistent/refractory GD, antithyroid drugs over 5 years with positive TRAb. After RNA was extracted from PBMCs, the TCR library was made from it. Patients all came to the study from an endocrinology department in Xi'an, China. This clonotype came up many times. What it binds is unknown.

The receptor's source is a female donor with Graves disease. V usage is TRBV5-5 and J usage is TRBJ1-6; D remains ambiguous. The starting material was peripheral blood mononuclear cells (PBMCs), obtained when the disease was refractory, from a patient treated with antithyroid drugs. The CDR3 region has the DNA TGTGCCAGCAGTCTGGAGGTTGGAATCTGGAATTCACCCCTCCACTTT. This translates into CASSLEVGIWNSPLHF.